In its sample, the clone carrying this T cell receptor beta chain was seen many times. Its antigen is not identified. This sample was taken from a study of T cells in Graves' hyperthyroidism and ophthalmopathy. Broader study findings: Model predictions of ophthalmopathy came a median around 6.5 months before onset.

RNA transcripts served as the template for amplifying TCR beta CDR3 regions. First-round RT-PCR targeting the TCR CDR3 was performed with the HTBI primer set. TCRdb reprocessed the multiplex PCR reads via MiXCR and lists one record per CDR3 protein. Of 250,000 to 400,000 distinct CDR3 sequences in the sample, around 13% were seen once. This receptor was obtained from a woman between 40 and 55 years old with Graves' ophthalmopathy. The sequencing sample was made of blood.

Written as DNA, the CDR3 is TGTGCCAGCAGCTTAGATGGGGGGAGTGAAAAACTGTTTTTT. Translated, it gives CASSLDGGSEKLFF. The J gene is TRBJ1-4, the V gene TRBV11-2; perhaps TRBD1 as D (5 bases). V dropped 0 bases and J dropped 7 bases, with 9 bases sitting between them. The CDR3 consists of 14 residues. Germline loops: CDR1 SGHAT, CDR2 FQNNGV. The full variable domain, rest sourced from reference TRBV11-2 and TRBJ1-4, is EAGVAQSPRYKIIEKRQSVAFWCNPISGHATLYWYQQILGQGPKLLIQFQNNGVVDDSQLPKDRFSAERLKGVDSTLKIQPAKLEDSAVYLCASSLDGGSEKLFFGSGTQLSVL.